One sample yielded the 29 T cell receptor beta chains listed below, sequenced in a study of beta chain features in type 1 diabetes. The entirety of the isolated RNA underwent reverse transcription, so expressed TCRB transcripts were sequenced. The protocol was immunoSEQ multiplex PCR, while the TCRdb copy is restricted to in-frame clones and leaves out a portion. Among about 320,000 clones listed, 12% to 15% were seen once. The sample taken for sequencing was central memory CD4+ T cells from blood. The receptors were gathered from a man between 25 and 39 years old in good health.

This clone appeared a few times. The chain employs TRBV16 and TRBJ1-2, with D uncertain. Germline CDR1 is KGHSY and CDR2 is FQNENV. Trimming removed 2 bases at V and 0 bases at J, with 4 bases between. This CDR3 is 13 amino acids long. The CDR3 loop is CASSQGPNYGYTF. The CDR3 DNA reads as TGTGCCAGCAGCCAAGGGCCTAACTATGGCTACACCTTC.

This clone was detected ten times or more. This chain links TRBV4-1 with TRBJ2-1, with 11 bases lining up with TRBD2. V lost 0 bases to trimming and J lost 9 bases; unmatched junction nucleotides: 7. The V gene's germline CDR1 is MGHRA and CDR2 YSYEKL. This CDR3 has 16 residues. The CDR3 loop reads CASSQEPSGGFGEQFF. CDR3 sequence (DNA): TGCGCCAGCAGCCAAGAACCTAGCGGGGGGTTCGGTGAGCAGTTCTTC.

This clone was seen a handful of times. The chain recombines TRBV7-2 with TRBJ1-2; D is uncertain. CDR3 length: 14 residues. Germline values: CDR1 SGHTA, CDR2 FQGNSA. V was trimmed by 5 bases and J by 5 bases, leaving 15 bases between them. The DNA for the CDR3 is TGTGCCAGCAGCCCCTCTGGGCCCGTGTATGGCTACACCTTC. Its protein product is CASSPSGPVYGYTF.

The rearrangement links TRBV6-6 to TRBJ2-3; TRBD1 is a possible D gene (5 bases). The V gene's germline CDR1 is MNHNY and CDR2 SVGAGI (reference sequence). The CDR3 is 16 residues long. Trimming stripped 4 bases from V and 0 bases from J, with 14 bases between. The CDR3 coding sequence is TGTGCCAGCAGTTGGGCCCGACAGTCTAGCACAGATACGCAGTATTTT. The encoded protein is CASSWARQSSTDTQYF.

The chain uses TRBV29-1 and TRBJ2-2, with unresolved D. The germline V gene has CDR1 SQVTM and CDR2 ANQGSEA. This CDR3 comprises 15 residues. Trimming cost V 5 bases and J 0 bases, with 13 bases left between them. The CDR3 is CSVRSQTANTGELFF. In DNA form, the CDR3 reads TGCAGCGTTCGGTCGCAGACCGCGAACACCGGGGAGCTGTTTTTT.

This clone was found a few times. The chain recombines TRBV30 with TRBJ1-5; TRBD1 is a possible D gene (6 bases). This CDR3 has 14 amino acids. Germline V gene data show CDR1 as GTSNPN and CDR2 as SVGIG (reference sequence). V was shortened by 2 bases and J by 7 bases, with 15 bases between the two germline ends. The CDR3 sequence: CAWSTRGGQQPQHF. The CDR3 DNA reads TGTGCCTGGAGTACTCGGGGGGGGCAGCAGCCCCAGCATTTT.

In its sample, this clone was seen a few times. J is TRBJ2-7 and V is TRBV7-8, with a possible D match to TRBD1 (6 bases). V dropped 1 base and J dropped 3 bases, with 10 bases sitting between them. CDR1 and CDR2 from the germline V gene are SGHVS and FQNEAQ. CDR3 length: 14 amino acids. CDR3 protein: CASSLGTALYEQYF. In DNA form, the CDR3 reads TGTGCCAGCAGCTTAGGGACAGCCCTCTACGAGCAGTACTTC.

The V and J genes are TRBV6-6 and TRBJ2-2; possible D gene TRBD1, 5 bases. CDR1 MNHNY and CDR2 SVGAGI come from the germline V gene (reference sequence). The CDR3 has 15 amino acids. V lost 6 bases, J lost 0 bases, and 11 bases lay in between. The CDR3 coding sequence is TGTGCCAGCAGACGAGACAGAGCGAACACCGGGGAGCTGTTTTTT. This translates into CASRRDRANTGELFF.

In this sample, this clone turned up a few times. The chain recombines TRBV11-2 with TRBJ1-3; D is unresolved. Deletions cut 0 bases from V and 1 base from J, with 22 bases between. Per germline, CDR1 SGHAT and CDR2 FQNNGV. The CDR3 is made up of 20 amino acids. CDR3 DNA sequence: TGTGCCAGCAGCTTAGATCCTGGTAACCGTGCCCGATCTTCTGGAAACACCATATATTTT. This gives the protein CASSLDPGNRARSSGNTIYF.

This clone has only a few counts. The CDR3 DNA is TGTGCCAGCAGTGAAATAGGGACAGGGGTGAGCGAGCAGTACTTC. It encodes CASSEIGTGVSEQYF. V and J are TRBV2 and TRBJ2-7; 10 positions match TRBD1. Germline lookup yields CDR1 SNHLY and CDR2 FYNNEI. The CDR3 totals 15 residues. The V segment lost 2 bases and the J segment 6 bases; nucleotides outside the gene matches: 7.

The V gene is TRBV6-1, the J gene TRBJ1-5; 9 nucleotides line up with TRBD1. The CDR3 totals 18 residues. Germline V gene data show CDR1 as MNHNS and CDR2 as SASEGT. V gave up 4 bases and J gave up 5 bases; unmatched junction bases: 15. DNA for the CDR3: TGTGCCAGCAGTGCATCGAGGATAAACAGGGGGCACGATCAGCCCCAGCATTTT. Its protein product is CASSASRINRGHDQPQHF.

At least ten counts were recorded for this clone. The chain links TRBV29-1 to TRBJ2-3; D may be TRBD1 or TRBD2 (5 bases each). There are 14 residues in the CDR3. The germline gives CDR1 SQVTM, CDR2 ANQGSEA. The CDR3 reads CGIGTLSGTDTQYF. The CDR3 nucleotides are TGCGGGATCGGGACCCTAAGTGGCACAGATACGCAGTATTTT.

The J gene is TRBJ1-1, the V gene TRBV5-1; 8 nucleotides match TRBD1. Trimming took 3 bases from V and 1 from J; bases not matched to a gene: 2. This CDR3 comprises 14 residues. The germline V gene has CDR1 SGHRS and CDR2 YFSETQ. CDR3: CASSSDRGNTEAFF. As DNA, the CDR3 is TGCGCCAGCAGCTCCGACAGGGGGAACACTGAAGCTTTCTTT.

There are a few counts of this clone. The CDR3 coding sequence is TGCGCCAGCAGCCAAGGGGGCGGTGGGGCCAACGTCCTGACTTTC. Its protein product is CASSQGGGGANVLTF. The chain is built from TRBV5-1 and TRBJ2-6; 7 bases are shared with TRBD1. The CDR3 runs 15 residues. Germline CDR1 SGHRS, CDR2 YFSETQ. Trimming cost V 4 bases and J 3 bases; bases outside gene matches: 4.

Turning to this clone: Other DNA sequences in this specimen translate into the identical CDR3. This rearrangement joins TRBV7-2 to TRBJ1-5; no clear D gene. This CDR3 spans 15 amino acids. The V gene's germline CDR1 is SGHTA and CDR2 FQGNSA. The V gene lost 1 base and the J gene lost 1 base, with 8 bases spanning the gap. In DNA, the CDR3 is TGTGCCAGCAGCTTAGTAGGTGGAAGCAATCAGCCCCAGCATTTT. Protein product: CASSLVGGSNQPQHF. The complete variable domain, with remaining parts taken from reference TRBV7-2 and TRBJ1-5, reads GAGVSQSPSNKVTEKGKDVELRCDPISGHTALYWYRQSLGQGLEFLIYFQGNSAPDKSGLPSDRFSAERTGGSVSTLTIQRTQQEDSAVYLCASSLVGGSNQPQHFGDGTRLSIL.

As concerns this clone: Germline and junction disagree at one end, which may indicate a read error. The rearrangement joins TRBV6-6 to TRBJ1-3; no reliable D call. Per germline, CDR1 MNHNY and CDR2 SVGAGI (reference sequence). This CDR3 comprises 13 residues. CDR3 in DNA: TGTGCCAGCAGCCAGAGGACCCCAAAAACTGGGGATTTT. Its protein is CASSQRTPKTGDF.

The chain recombines TRBV19 with TRBJ2-6; maybe TRBD2 (6 bases). The CDR3 is 16 amino acids. The ends were cut back, 5 bases at V and 1 base at J, with 12 bases in the middle. CDR1 is LNHDA, CDR2 SQIVND, per germline (reference sequence). CDR3 in DNA: TGTGCCAGTAGTCGGGAGCGACTATCTGGGGCCAACGTCCTGACTTTC. Protein product: CASSRERLSGANVLTF.

A few counts support this clone. The V and J genes are TRBV28 and TRBJ1-2; no clear D gene. From germline, CDR1 is MDHEN and CDR2 SYDVKM. CDR3 size: 11 residues. The V gene lost 5 bases and the J gene lost 4 bases, with 5 bases spanning the gap. CDR3: CASSRAYGYTF. The CDR3 DNA sequence: TGTGCCAGCAGTCGGGCCTATGGCTACACCTTC.

The sample holds a few counts of this clone. The chain combines TRBV19 with TRBJ1-6; possibly TRBD1 for D (6 bases). V lost 3 bases, J lost 3 bases, and 9 bases lay in between. This CDR3 contains 15 residues. Germline CDR1 is LNHDA and CDR2 is SQIVND (reference sequence). In DNA form, the CDR3 reads TGTGCCAGTAGTATCCACAGGGACTATAATTCACCCCTCCACTTT. Its translation is CASSIHRDYNSPLHF.

The rearrangement uses TRBV18 and TRBJ1-1, with 12 positions matching TRBD1. Trimming took 10 bases from V and 5 from J; bases not matched to a gene: 11. Germline loops: CDR1 KGHSH, CDR2 LQKENI. This CDR3 has 15 residues. The DNA of the CDR3 is TGTGCCACCACTAAAGGGACAGGGGGCGTAACTGAAGCTTTCTTT. Protein: CATTKGTGGVTEAFF.

The chain combines TRBV29-1 with TRBJ2-3, with 8 bases lining up with TRBD2. The CDR3 length is 13 residues. V shed 7 bases and J 0 bases; nucleotides not matched to a gene: 3. The germline gives CDR1 SQVTM, CDR2 ANQGSEA. The CDR3 sequence is CSGASGSTDTQYF. DNA of the CDR3: TGCAGCGGGGCTAGCGGGAGCACAGATACGCAGTATTTT.

This clone appeared a few times. The chain recombines TRBV18 with TRBJ1-1; D unresolved. This CDR3 comprises 14 residues. Per germline, CDR1 KGHSH and CDR2 LQKENI. The germline V and J ends were trimmed by 4 bases and 1 base, with 10 bases remaining between them. This CDR3 reads CASSREIKNTEAFF. In DNA form, the CDR3 reads TGTGCCAGCTCACGCGAAATAAAGAACACTGAAGCTTTCTTT. The complete variable domain, with remaining parts taken from reference TRBV18 and TRBJ1-1, reads NAGVMQNPRHLVRRRGQEARLRCSPMKGHSHVYWYRQLPEEGLKFMVYLQKENIIDESGMPKERFSAEFPKEGPSILRIQQVVRGDSAAYFCASSREIKNTEAFFGQGTRLTVV.

The chain employs TRBV5-1 and TRBJ2-1; 8 bases map to TRBD2. This CDR3 spans 17 amino acids. Germline V CDR1 and CDR2: SGHRS, YFSETQ. J was trimmed by 1 base and V by 2 bases; bases with no gene match: 8. DNA of the CDR3: TGCGCCAGCAGCTTAGCGGGGGCCCAAAGATCCTACAATGAGCAGTTCTTC. Amino acid sequence: CASSLAGAQRSYNEQFF.

The rearrangement joins TRBV6-6 to TRBJ1-2; a possible D gene is TRBD1 (6 bases). CDR1 is MNHNY, CDR2 SVGAGI, per germline (reference sequence). The V end was cut by 6 bases, the J end by 6 bases, with 17 bases between. The CDR3 is made up of 14 amino acids. CDR3 DNA: TGTGCCAGCAGCCCCAGACAGGTTTGGAATGGCTACACCTTC. Its translation is CASSPRQVWNGYTF.

This clone was seen more than once but under ten times. The DNA for the CDR3 is TGTGCCAGCAGCTTGAAGCGGCACCCGTCCTACGAGCAGTACTTC. Residues: CASSLKRHPSYEQYF. The rearrangement joins TRBV5-8 to TRBJ2-7; the D gene is possibly TRBD2 (5 bases). CDR3 length: 15 amino acids. From germline, CDR1 is SGHTS and CDR2 YDEGEE. V lost 1 base to trimming and J lost 1 base, with 12 bases between them.

This clone was recorded a few times. The rearrangement joins TRBV29-1 to TRBJ2-1, with D possibly TRBD1 on 6 matching bases. Germline V gene sequence: CDR1 SQVTM, CDR2 ANQGSEA. This CDR3 comprises 13 residues. Trimming pared 2 bases from V and 7 bases from J, leaving 12 bases between. In nucleotides, the CDR3 is TGCAGCGTTGAATCGGGGACATCAAATGAGCAGTTCTTC. This encodes CSVESGTSNEQFF.

The chain carries TRBV18 and TRBJ1-1; D gene uncertain. Germline V gene data show CDR1 as KGHSH and CDR2 as LQKENI. The CDR3 contains 12 residues. V lost 4 bases to trimming and J lost 8 bases, with 11 bases between them. CDR3 bases: TGTGCCAGCTCACTGGATCCGGGGGAAGCTTTCTTT. Its protein product is CASSLDPGEAFF.

The genes are TRBV6-1 and TRBJ1-5; D gene uncertain. This CDR3 contains 15 residues. Trimming pared 1 base from V and 1 base from J, leaving 8 bases between. In germline, CDR1 is MNHNS, CDR2 SASEGT. As DNA, the CDR3 is TGTGCCAGCAGTGAAGGATGGGTAAGCAATCAGCCCCAGCATTTT. Translation: CASSEGWVSNQPQHF.

Comments on this clone: Other DNA variants within this sample encode the same CDR3. The chain employs TRBV7-6 and TRBJ2-3, with D uncertain. This CDR3 has 14 amino acids. In germline, CDR1 is SGHVS, CDR2 FNYEAQ. The V and J ends lost 1 base and 0 bases respectively, with 5 bases between them. For the CDR3, the DNA is TGTGCCAGCAGCTTAGTACCTAGCACAGATACGCAGTATTTT. Residues: CASSLVPSTDTQYF.